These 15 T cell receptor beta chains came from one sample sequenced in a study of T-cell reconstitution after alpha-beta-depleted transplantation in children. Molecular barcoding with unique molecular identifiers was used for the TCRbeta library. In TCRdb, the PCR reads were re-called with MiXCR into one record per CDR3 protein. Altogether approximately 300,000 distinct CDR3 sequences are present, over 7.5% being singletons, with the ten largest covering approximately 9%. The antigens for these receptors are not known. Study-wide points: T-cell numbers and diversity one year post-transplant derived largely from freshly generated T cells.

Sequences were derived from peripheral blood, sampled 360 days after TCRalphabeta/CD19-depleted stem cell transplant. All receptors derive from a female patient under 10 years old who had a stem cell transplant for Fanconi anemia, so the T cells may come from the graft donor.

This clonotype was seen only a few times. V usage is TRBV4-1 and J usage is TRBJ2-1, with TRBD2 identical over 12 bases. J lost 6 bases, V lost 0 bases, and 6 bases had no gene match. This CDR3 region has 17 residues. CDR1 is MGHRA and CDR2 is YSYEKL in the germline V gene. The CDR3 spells CASSQDPTSGGPNEQFF. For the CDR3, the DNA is TGCGCCAGCAGCCAAGATCCTACTAGCGGGGGGCCCAATGAGCAGTTCTTC.

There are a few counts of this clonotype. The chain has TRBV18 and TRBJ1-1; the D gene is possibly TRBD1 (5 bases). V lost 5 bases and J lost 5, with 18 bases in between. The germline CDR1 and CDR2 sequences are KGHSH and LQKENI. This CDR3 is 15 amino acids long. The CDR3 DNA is TGTGCCAGCTCATCCGGCCGGGGGATTAGGACTGAAGCTTTCTTT. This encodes CASSSGRGIRTEAFF.

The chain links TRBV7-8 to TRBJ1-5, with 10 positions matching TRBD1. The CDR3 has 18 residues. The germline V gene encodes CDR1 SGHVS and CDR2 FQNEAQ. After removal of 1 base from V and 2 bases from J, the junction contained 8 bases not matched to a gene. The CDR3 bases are TGTGCCAGCAGCTTAGGCGGGACAGGGGCCCGTGGCAATCAGCCCCAGCATTTT. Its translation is CASSLGGTGARGNQPQHF.

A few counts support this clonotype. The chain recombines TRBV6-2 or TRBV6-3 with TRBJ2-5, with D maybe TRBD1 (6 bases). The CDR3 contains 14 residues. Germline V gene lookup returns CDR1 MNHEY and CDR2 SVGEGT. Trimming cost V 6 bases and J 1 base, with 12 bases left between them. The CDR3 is CASRRTVIQETQYF. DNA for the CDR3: TGTGCCAGCAGAAGGACAGTGATCCAAGAGACCCAGTACTTC.

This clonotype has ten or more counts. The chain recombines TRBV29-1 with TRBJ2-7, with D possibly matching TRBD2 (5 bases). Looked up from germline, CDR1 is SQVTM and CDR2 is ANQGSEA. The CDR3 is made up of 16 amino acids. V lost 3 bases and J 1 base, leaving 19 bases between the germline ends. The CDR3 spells CSVDSLVAGCSYEQYF. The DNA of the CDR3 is TGCAGCGTTGATTCTCTAGTGGCGGGTTGTTCCTACGAGCAGTACTTC.

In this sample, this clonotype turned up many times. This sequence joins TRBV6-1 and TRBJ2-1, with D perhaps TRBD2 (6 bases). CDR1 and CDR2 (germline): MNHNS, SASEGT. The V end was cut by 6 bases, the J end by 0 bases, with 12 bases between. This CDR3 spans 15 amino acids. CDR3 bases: TGTGCCAGCAGCCCGGGACTTTTCTCCTACAATGAGCAGTTCTTC. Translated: CASSPGLFSYNEQFF.

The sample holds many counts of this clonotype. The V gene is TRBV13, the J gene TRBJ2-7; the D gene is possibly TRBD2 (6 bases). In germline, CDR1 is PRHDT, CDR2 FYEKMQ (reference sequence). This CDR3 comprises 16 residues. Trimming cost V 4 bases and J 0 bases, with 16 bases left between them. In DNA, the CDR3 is TGTGCCAGCAGCTCTATAGCTTTCGGGAGCTCCTACGAGCAGTACTTC. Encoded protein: CASSSIAFGSSYEQYF.

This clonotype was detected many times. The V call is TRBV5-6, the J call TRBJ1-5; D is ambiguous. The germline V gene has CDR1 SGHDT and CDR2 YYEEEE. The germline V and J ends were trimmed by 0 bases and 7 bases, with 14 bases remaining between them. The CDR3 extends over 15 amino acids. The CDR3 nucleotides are TGTGCCAGCAGCTTGGGGCCCAGTAAGGGACAGCCCCAGCATTTT. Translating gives CASSLGPSKGQPQHF.

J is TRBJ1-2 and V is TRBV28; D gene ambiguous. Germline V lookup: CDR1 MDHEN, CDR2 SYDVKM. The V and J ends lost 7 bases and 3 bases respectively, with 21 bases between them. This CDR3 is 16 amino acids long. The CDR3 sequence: CASTLSPLAVDYGYTF. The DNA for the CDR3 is TGTGCCAGCACCCTATCCCCCCTGGCGGTCGACTATGGCTACACCTTC.

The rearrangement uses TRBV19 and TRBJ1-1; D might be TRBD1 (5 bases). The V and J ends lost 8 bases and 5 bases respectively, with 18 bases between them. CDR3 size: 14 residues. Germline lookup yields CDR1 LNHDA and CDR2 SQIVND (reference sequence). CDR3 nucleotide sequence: TGTGCCAGTTCCCAGAAGGGGCGAGGGACTGAAGCTTTCTTT. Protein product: CASSQKGRGTEAFF.

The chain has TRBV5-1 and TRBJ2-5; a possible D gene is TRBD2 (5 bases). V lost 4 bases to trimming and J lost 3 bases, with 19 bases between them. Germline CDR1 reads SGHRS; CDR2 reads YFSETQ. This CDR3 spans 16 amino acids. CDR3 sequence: CASSRSGGRLKETQYF. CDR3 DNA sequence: TGCGCCAGCAGCCGGTCGGGCGGGCGGCTAAAAGAGACCCAGTACTTC.

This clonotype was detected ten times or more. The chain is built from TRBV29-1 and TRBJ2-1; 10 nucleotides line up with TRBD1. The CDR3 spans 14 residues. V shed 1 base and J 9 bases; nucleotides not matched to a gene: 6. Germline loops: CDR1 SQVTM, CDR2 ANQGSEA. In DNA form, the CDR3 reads TGCAGCGTTGAAGGGCGACAGGGGGCAGTTGAGCAGTTCTTC. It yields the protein CSVEGRQGAVEQFF.

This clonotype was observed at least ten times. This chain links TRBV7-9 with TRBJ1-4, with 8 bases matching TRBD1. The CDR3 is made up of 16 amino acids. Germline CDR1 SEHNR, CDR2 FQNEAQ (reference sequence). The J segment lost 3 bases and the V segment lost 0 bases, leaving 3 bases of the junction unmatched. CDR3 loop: CASSLAKGQANEKLFF. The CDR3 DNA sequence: TGTGCCAGCAGCTTAGCGAAGGGACAGGCTAATGAAAAACTGTTTTTT.

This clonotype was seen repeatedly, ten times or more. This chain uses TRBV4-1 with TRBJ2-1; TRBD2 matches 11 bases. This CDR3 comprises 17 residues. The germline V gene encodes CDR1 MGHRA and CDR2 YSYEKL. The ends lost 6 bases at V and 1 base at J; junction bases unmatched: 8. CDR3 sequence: CASRVLAGGRSYNEQFF. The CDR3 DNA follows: TGCGCCAGCAGGGTATTAGCGGGAGGGAGGTCCTACAATGAGCAGTTCTTC.

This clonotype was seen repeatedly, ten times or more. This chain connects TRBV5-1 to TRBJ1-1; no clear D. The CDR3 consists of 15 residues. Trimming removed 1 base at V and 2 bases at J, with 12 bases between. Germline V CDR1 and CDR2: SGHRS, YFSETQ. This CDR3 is CASSLNSQSNTEAFF. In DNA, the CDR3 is TGCGCCAGCAGCTTGAATTCACAATCCAACACTGAAGCTTTCTTT.